This record covers a single T cell receptor (beta chain). The antigen is not known. This CDR3 comprises 13 residues. Germline V lookup: CDR1 LGHNT, CDR2 FRNRAP. Trimming removed 0 bases at V and 6 bases at J, with 7 bases between. The PCR used 60 V beta and 13 J beta primers. TCRdb keeps only in-frame clones here, not all; method: immunoSEQ multiplex PCR. The data show under 75,000 clones, 70% to 90% seen once. Time point defined: after dendritic cell vaccination, including at tumor progression/relapse. Patients had residual fresh-frozen tumor tissue and more than two years of survival data. The sample belongs to a study of glioma-infiltrating T cells after dendritic cell vaccination. Study-level information: At biweekly intervals, patients got three intradermal dendritic cell vaccine injections.

Study-wide results and caveats: Longer survival after dendritic cell vaccination followed higher pretreatment TIL content.

The clonotype comes from a human donor with glioblastoma. The chain employs TRBV12-5 and TRBJ2-3; no clear D gene. This sample comprised blood, obtained after dendritic cell vaccination. In nucleotides, the CDR3 is TGTGCTAGTGGTTTGGTACTTTCGGATACGCAGTATTTT. This translates into CASGLVLSDTQYF. Full variable domain (remainder filled in from reference TRBV12-5 and TRBJ2-3): DARVTQTPRHKVTEMGQEVTMRCQPILGHNTVFWYRQTMMQGLELLAYFRNRAPLDDSGMPKDRFSAEMPDATLATLKIQPSEPRDSAVYFCASGLVLSDTQYFGPGTRLTVL.